These 2 T cell receptor beta chains originate from one sample sequenced in a study of T cells expressing NK-cell markers. TCRdb re-called the 5' RACE reads; every CDR3 protein appears as one record, without DNA. The table lists about 460,000 distinct CDR3 sequences. The sequencing input was blood T cells: a sorted CD56 or NKG2C T cell subset, CD4+ or CD8+ T cells, or bulk PBMC T cells (not recorded which). The receptor source for this set is a woman in her fifties or sixties in good health.

This sequence joins TRBV29-1 and TRBJ1-2. In germline, CDR1 is SQVTM, CDR2 ANQGSEA. This CDR3 has 11 residues. This CDR3 reads CSVDNIDGYTF.

The rearrangement joins TRBV30 to TRBJ2-1; TCRdb lists TRBD2, though no DNA is available to test this call. Germline CDR1 and CDR2: GTSNPN and SVGIG (reference sequence). The CDR3 totals 15 residues. The CDR3 sequence is CAWGPGTSQIYEQFF.